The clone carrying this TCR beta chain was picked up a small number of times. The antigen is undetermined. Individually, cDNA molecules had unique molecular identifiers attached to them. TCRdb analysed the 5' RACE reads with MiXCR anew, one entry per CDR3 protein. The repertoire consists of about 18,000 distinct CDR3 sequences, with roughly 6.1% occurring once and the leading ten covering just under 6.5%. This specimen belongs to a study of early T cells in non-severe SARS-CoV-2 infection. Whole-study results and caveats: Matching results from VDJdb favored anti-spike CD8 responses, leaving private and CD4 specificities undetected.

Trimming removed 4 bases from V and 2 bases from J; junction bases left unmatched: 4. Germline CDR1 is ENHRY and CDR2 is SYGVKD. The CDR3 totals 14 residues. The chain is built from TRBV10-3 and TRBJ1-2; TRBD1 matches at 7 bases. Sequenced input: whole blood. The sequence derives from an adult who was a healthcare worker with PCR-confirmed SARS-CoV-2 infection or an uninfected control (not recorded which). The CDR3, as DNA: TGTGCCATCAGTGGGACAGGTACGAACTATGGCTACACCTTC. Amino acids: CAISGTGTNYGYTF.